These 2 T cell receptor beta chains originate from one sample sequenced in a study of cytomegalovirus exposure and HLA in healthy donors. Use of 60 Vbeta and 13 Jbeta primers characterized the PCR. Repertoires were generated with immunoSEQ multiplex PCR, while TCRdb's copy carries only in-frame clones and drops some. The sample has roughly 90,000 clones; about four fifths are singletons. The sample comprised PBMCs. The receptors derive from a man aged 30 to 45 in good health and CMV-seronegative.

The rearrangement links TRBV10-3 to TRBJ1-1; D call uncertain. CDR1 ENHRY and CDR2 SYGVKD come from the germline V gene. V was pared by 3 bases and J by 0 bases, with 5 bases between. This CDR3 comprises 13 residues. Here the CDR3 reads CAISEQLNTEAFF. CDR3 bases: TGTGCCATCAGTGAACAGCTGAACACTGAAGCTTTCTTT.

This clone was seen just once. The chain employs TRBV11-3 and TRBJ2-2; possible D gene TRBD2, 5 bases. Per the germline V gene, CDR1 is SGHNT and CDR2 is YENEEA. V was trimmed by 2 bases and J by 5 bases, leaving 6 bases between them. CDR3 length: 13 amino acids. Here the CDR3 DNA reads TGTGCCAGCAGCTTACCGGGGACCGGGGAGCTGTTTTTT. Translation: CASSLPGTGELFF. The whole variable domain, filled in from reference TRBV11-3 and TRBJ2-2, reads EAGVVQSPRYKIIEKKQPVAFWCNPISGHNTLYWYLQNLGQGPELLIRYENEEAVDDSQLPKDRFSAERLKGVDSTLKIQPAELGDSAVYLCASSLPGTGELFFGEGSRLTVL.